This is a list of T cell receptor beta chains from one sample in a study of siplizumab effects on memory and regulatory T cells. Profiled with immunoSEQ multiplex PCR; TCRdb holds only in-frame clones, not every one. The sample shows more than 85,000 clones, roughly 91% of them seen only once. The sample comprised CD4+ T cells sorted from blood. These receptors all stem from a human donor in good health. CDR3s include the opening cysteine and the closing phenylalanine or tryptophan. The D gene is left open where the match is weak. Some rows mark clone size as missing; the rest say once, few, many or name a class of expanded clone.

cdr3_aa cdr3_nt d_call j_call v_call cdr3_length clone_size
CAISRDKYSNQPQHF TGTGCCATCAGCAGGGACAAATATAGCAATCAGCCCCAGCATTTT - TRBJ1-5 TRBV10-3 15 -
CASSSSSSRDNEQFF TGTGCCAGCAGCTCTTCCTCATCGAGGGACAATGAGCAGTTCTTC - TRBJ2-1 TRBV11-3 15 once
CASSIEGWKLFF TGTGCCAGTAGTATTGAAGGGTGGAAGCTGTTTTTT - TRBJ2-2 TRBV19 12 -
CASSRTSEEKLFF TGCGCCAGCAGCCGTACCTCGGAGGAAAAACTGTTTTTT - TRBJ1-4 TRBV5-1 13 -
CASSLRLANHYEQYF TGTGCCAGCAGCTTACGACTAGCGAACCACTACGAGCAGTACTTC TRBD2 TRBJ2-7 TRBV11-2 15 -
CASSIPGTGNTIYF TGTGCCAGTAGTATCCCCGGCACTGGAAACACCATATATTTT - TRBJ1-3 TRBV19 14 -
CASSALEVYNEQFF TGCGCCAGCAGCGCCCTGGAGGTCTACAATGAGCAGTTCTTC - TRBJ2-1 TRBV5-1 14 -
CAWSVLSQGNSPLHF TGTGCCTGGAGTGTACTGTCACAGGGAAATTCACCCCTCCACTTT - TRBJ1-6 TRBV30 15 once
CASSAGQAGELFF TGTGCCAGCAGCGCGGGACAGGCCGGGGAGCTGTTTTTT TRBD1 TRBJ2-2 TRBV7-3 13 -
CASSLDTNTEAFF TGTGCCAGCAGCTTAGACACGAACACTGAAGCTTTCTTT - TRBJ1-1 TRBV7-8 13 -
CASSEVSRNEAFF TGTGCCAGCAGTGAAGTGTCGCGGAATGAAGCTTTCTTT - TRBJ1-1 TRBV6-1 13 -
CATSRVDSGTNYEQFF TGTGCCACCAGCAGAGTGGATAGCGGGACTAACTATGAGCAGTTCTTC TRBD2 TRBJ2-1 TRBV15 16 -
CASGTRGGSYGYTF TGTGCCAGCGGCACCCGAGGGGGGAGTTATGGCTACACCTTC - TRBJ1-2 TRBV28 14 -
CASSRTGSPYNEQFF TGTGCCAGCAGTCGAACAGGGAGCCCCTACAATGAGCAGTTCTTC - TRBJ2-1 TRBV27 15 -
CAWSVQEGTEAFF TGTGCCTGGAGTGTACAGGAGGGGACTGAAGCTTTCTTT - TRBJ1-1 TRBV30 13 -
CASSRGQTLQPQHF TGTGCCAGTAGCCGAGGACAGACCTTACAGCCCCAGCATTTT - TRBJ1-5 TRBV19 14 -
CASSLTQGAPGELFF TGTGCCAGCAGTTTAACACAGGGGGCTCCCGGGGAGCTGTTTTTT TRBD1 TRBJ2-2 TRBV11-1 15 -
CASSQSRGRGDTEAFF TGTGCCAGCAGCCAATCTCGCGGCAGGGGGGACACTGAAGCTTTCTTT TRBD1 TRBJ1-1 TRBV4-2 16 -
CATSRGQVILGGYTF TGTGCCACCAGCAGAGGACAGGTCATATTGGGAGGCTACACCTTC - TRBJ1-2 TRBV15 15 once
CASSFSDSPGNTIYF TGCGCCAGCAGTTTCTCGGACAGCCCTGGAAACACCATATATTTT - TRBJ1-3 TRBV5-1 15 -
CATIGSSSSYNEQFF TGTGCCACCATCGGGAGTTCCAGCTCCTACAATGAGCAGTTCTTC - TRBJ2-1 TRBV19 15 -
CASSEGGFGEQYF TGCGCCAGCAGTGAGGGGGGATTCGGCGAGCAGTACTTC - TRBJ2-7 TRBV10-1 13 -
CASSYSETTYEQYF TGTGCCAGCAGTTACTCCGAGACCACCTACGAGCAGTACTTC - TRBJ2-7 TRBV6-6 14 -
CASSVGESSYNEQFF TGTGCCAGCAGTGTGGGGGAGTCCTCCTACAATGAGCAGTTCTTC - TRBJ2-1 TRBV6-4 15 once
CASSYGTLNTGELFF TGTGCCAGCAGTTATGGGACACTGAACACCGGGGAGCTGTTTTTT - TRBJ2-2 TRBV6-6 15 -
CACRLAGVNEQYF TGTGCCTGCCGACTAGCGGGAGTCAACGAGCAGTACTTC TRBD2 TRBJ2-7 TRBV30 13 -
CAGGLQGNSAFF TGTGCCGGAGGGCTACAGGGGAACTCAGCTTTCTTT TRBD1 TRBJ1-1 TRBV2 12 -
CASSLLSGAGELFF TGTGCCAGCAGTTTACTATCGGGGGCCGGGGAGCTGTTTTTT - TRBJ2-2 TRBV27 14 -
CASSLGGGNTEAFF TGTGCCAGCAGCTTAGGGGGAGGGAACACTGAAGCTTTCTTT - TRBJ1-1 TRBV7-3 14 -
CASSPRLAGGGPGSETQYF TGTGCCAGCAGCCCCCGACTAGCGGGGGGCGGGCCGGGATCAGAGACCCAGTACTTC TRBD2 TRBJ2-5 TRBV9 19 -